These 21 T cell receptor beta chains share one sample of origin, sequenced in a study of shared clonotypes between healthy human individuals. Sequencing was performed with immunoSEQ multiplex PCR; in TCRdb, only in-frame clones are kept and a portion is missing. The sample holds approximately 82,000 clones, 62% seen once. The sequenced sample was memory CD8+ T cells sorted from blood. Subset: CD45RO+ cells pooled with CCR7-negative TemRA cells. Receptor source: a man younger than 45 in good health.

The V and J genes are TRBV14 and TRBJ2-1; the D gene is possibly TRBD1 (5 bases). V gave up 2 bases and J gave up 9 bases, with 20 bases separating them. Germline CDR1 reads SGHDN; CDR2 reads FVKESK. The CDR3 length is 16 residues. The CDR3 loop is CASSQRGGVLIGEQFF. In DNA, the CDR3 is TGTGCCAGCAGCCAAAGGGGTGGGGTTCTTATCGGTGAGCAGTTCTTC.

In DNA, the CDR3 is TGTGCCAGCAGCTTCTCTGCAGAGCAGTACTTC. Translating gives CASSFSAEQYF. The chain employs TRBV7-6 and TRBJ2-7, with no clear D. Trimming took 3 bases from V and 7 from J, leaving 7 bases between them. The CDR3 loop spans 11 amino acids. Germline CDR1 SGHVS, CDR2 FNYEAQ. Drawing the rest from reference TRBV7-6 and TRBJ2-7, the complete variable domain is GAGVSQSPRYKVTKRGQDVALRCDPISGHVSLYWYRQALGQGPEFLTYFNYEAQQDKSGLPNDRFSAERPEGSISTLTIQRTEQRDSAMYRCASSFSAEQYFGPGTRLTVT.

This clone is a singleton in its sample. V and J are TRBV18 and TRBJ2-7, with 7 bases lining up with TRBD2. The CDR3 sequence is 15 residues long. Germline V CDR1 and CDR2: KGHSH, LQKENI. The V and J ends lost 3 bases and 0 bases, in that order; junction bases with no gene match: 5. CDR3 coding DNA: TGTGCCAGCTCACCCCGTACGGGAGGCTCCTACGAGCAGTACTTC. Its translation is CASSPRTGGSYEQYF.

The genes are TRBV6-5 and TRBJ1-2; the D gene is possibly TRBD1 (5 bases). The CDR3 length is 13 residues. The V end was cut by 3 bases, the J end by 2 bases, with 7 bases between. From germline, CDR1 is MNHEY and CDR2 SVGAGI. Here the CDR3 DNA reads TGTGCCAGCAGTTATTGGGGGAACTATGGCTACACCTTC. This codes for CASSYWGNYGYTF.

This clone was recorded many times. This rearrangement joins TRBV6-6 to TRBJ1-1; D is perhaps TRBD1 (5 bases). V lost 4 bases to trimming and J lost 1 base, with 10 bases between them. The CDR3 runs to 14 residues. Germline values: CDR1 MNHNY, CDR2 SVGAGI (reference sequence). CDR3 amino acids: CASSSIRENTEAFF. The CDR3 nucleotides are TGTGCCAGCAGTTCTATCAGGGAGAACACTGAAGCTTTCTTT.

The sample holds a few counts of this clone. This chain joins TRBV4-2 and TRBJ2-7; D possibly corresponds to TRBD2 (6 bases). The V end lost 5 bases, the J end lost 2 bases, and 16 bases lay between the germline ends. CDR1 is LGHNA and CDR2 is YNFKEQ in the germline V gene. The CDR3 has 15 residues. In nucleotides, the CDR3 is TGTGCCAGCAGCGAAAGGAGGGCGCCTACCTACGAGCAGTACTTC. Its translation is CASSERRAPTYEQYF.

This clone was detected ten times or more. The V and J genes are TRBV11-2 and TRBJ2-1, with 7 bases lining up with TRBD2. With 2 bases clipped from V and 5 bases from J, the junction kept 6 bases outside the gene matches. Germline V gives CDR1 SGHAT, CDR2 FQNNGV. The CDR3 is 15 residues long. CDR3: CASSLYLAGNNEQFF. The CDR3 DNA follows: TGTGCCAGCAGCTTATACTTAGCGGGTAACAATGAGCAGTTCTTC.

This sequence joins TRBV2 and TRBJ1-5; TRBD1 might be the D (5 bases). Looked up from germline, CDR1 is SNHLY and CDR2 is FYNNEI. Trimming left V 6 bases short and J 8 bases short, with 17 bases between. The CDR3 runs 14 residues. CDR3 region: CASRNMGGGEPQHF. The CDR3 DNA reads TGTGCCAGCAGGAATATGGGGGGTGGGGAGCCCCAGCATTTT.

The chain has TRBV4-2 and TRBJ2-7; D possibly corresponds to TRBD2 (5 bases). The CDR3 has 14 residues. CDR1 and CDR2 (germline): LGHNA, YNFKEQ. The V gene lost 5 bases and the J gene lost 1 base, with 12 bases spanning the gap. CDR3 in DNA: TGTGCCAGCAGCGACTCAGCGGATTCCTACGAGCAGTACTTC. Protein product: CASSDSADSYEQYF.

This clone was seen more than once but under ten times. This chain joins TRBV4-1 and TRBJ2-1, with a tentative D call TRBD2 (5 bases). Trimming pared 0 bases from V and 0 bases from J, leaving 12 bases between. This CDR3 comprises 17 residues. CDR1 and CDR2 from the germline V gene are MGHRA and YSYEKL. CDR3 sequence: CASSQDPPGSSYNEQFF. The DNA of the CDR3 is TGCGCCAGCAGCCAAGATCCCCCGGGAAGCTCCTACAATGAGCAGTTCTTC.

This clone has just a few counts. The V gene is TRBV4-2, the J gene TRBJ2-4; TRBD2 is a possible D gene (6 bases). V was trimmed by 4 bases and J by 2 bases, leaving 15 bases between them. The germline V gene has CDR1 LGHNA and CDR2 YNFKEQ. The CDR3 runs 16 residues. The CDR3 DNA is TGTGCCAGCAGCCTTCCGGGACTGGAATCCAAAAACATTCAGTACTTC. Protein product: CASSLPGLESKNIQYF.

Regarding this clone: A far larger clone is a single base away, which makes a read error likely. The same CDR3 also results from other DNA sequences found in this sample. The chain employs TRBV7-9 and TRBJ2-3; D not resolved. Germline CDR1 is SEHNR and CDR2 is FQNEAQ (reference sequence). The CDR3 is made up of 13 amino acids. V lost 5 bases and J lost 0, with 6 bases in between. This chain's CDR3 is CASSPPSTDTQYF. The DNA for the CDR3 is TGTGCCAGCAGCCCCCCCAGCACAGATACGCAGTATTTT.

The count of this clone is one. This sequence joins TRBV28 and TRBJ2-1; 7 bases agree with TRBD1. After removal of 3 bases from V and 4 bases from J, the junction contained 9 bases not matched to a gene. Germline loops: CDR1 MDHEN, CDR2 SYDVKM. This CDR3 spans 16 amino acids. CDR3 sequence (DNA): TGTGCCAGCAGTTTCCAGACAGGGACCCCATACAATGAGCAGTTCTTC. Protein: CASSFQTGTPYNEQFF.

The gene calls are TRBV6-1 and TRBJ2-2; D may match TRBD1 or TRBD2 (5 bases each). The CDR3 is made up of 14 amino acids. Trimming removed 2 bases at V and 7 bases at J, with 11 bases between. The V gene's germline CDR1 is MNHNS and CDR2 SASEGT. The CDR3 sequence: CASSERQRGGELFF. The CDR3 coding sequence is TGTGCCAGCAGTGAAAGGCAGAGGGGCGGGGAGCTGTTTTTT.

The chain couples TRBV7-8 to TRBJ2-2; 7 nucleotides align to TRBD1. The V gene's germline CDR1 is SGHVS and CDR2 FQNEAQ. The CDR3 runs 16 residues. V lost 1 base, J lost 3 bases, and 5 bases stayed unmatched. The CDR3 here is CASSLGSTGYTGELFF. The CDR3 nucleotides read TGTGCCAGCAGCTTAGGCTCGACAGGGTACACCGGGGAGCTGTTTTTT.

Worth noting for this clone: Just one base apart from a much larger clone, this may be a read error. Additional DNA sequences in this sample encode the identical CDR3. This chain joins TRBV7-6 and TRBJ1-1, with 9 bases aligning to TRBD1. V was clipped by 2 bases and J by 1 base; unmatched bases: 8. The CDR3 contains 17 residues. In germline, CDR1 is SGHVS, CDR2 FNYEAQ. The CDR3, as DNA: TGTGCCAGCAGCTTAACAGGGGGCCCCGTTCCGAACACTGAAGCTTTCTTT. Translation: CASSLTGGPVPNTEAFF.

V usage is TRBV9 and J usage is TRBJ1-4; D remains unclear. CDR1 SGDLS and CDR2 YYNGEE come from the germline V gene. The ends were cut back, 3 bases at V and 13 bases at J, with 13 bases in the middle. The CDR3 covers 12 residues. CDR3 coding DNA: TGTGCCAGCAGCGGGGTCGGAGTAGGACTGTTTTTT. Amino acids: CASSGVGVGLFF.

The chain carries TRBV27 and TRBJ2-1; D is possibly TRBD2 (6 bases). The V end lost 2 bases, the J end lost 4 bases, and 15 bases lay between the germline ends. The CDR3 is 16 residues long. Germline V lookup: CDR1 MNHEY, CDR2 SMNVEV (reference sequence). For the CDR3, the DNA is TGTGCCAGCAGTTTAACAACGGGTGCGGGGTACAATGAGCAGTTCTTC. It encodes CASSLTTGAGYNEQFF.

This sequence joins TRBV6-6 and TRBJ2-7; D gene uncertain. CDR1 is MNHNY, CDR2 SVGAGI, per germline (reference sequence). CDR3 length: 12 residues. V dropped 5 bases and J dropped 2 bases, with 7 bases sitting between them. The CDR3 nucleotides are TGTGCCAGCAGTCCGTCGCCCTACGAGCAGTACTTC. It yields the protein CASSPSPYEQYF.

The sample holds one count of this clone. The chain uses TRBV4-3 and TRBJ2-7; 7 bases align to TRBD2. V shed 1 base and J 0 bases; nucleotides not matched to a gene: 3. Per the germline V gene, CDR1 is LGHNA and CDR2 is YSLEER. CDR3 length: 15 amino acids. CDR3 DNA: TGCGCCAGCAGCCAAGGGGAGGGAGGCTCCTACGAGCAGTACTTC. The encoded protein is CASSQGEGGSYEQYF.

The rearrangement uses TRBV29-1 and TRBJ2-4, with D possibly called TRBD1 or TRBD2 (5 bases each). The CDR3 consists of 13 residues. V was pared by 2 bases and J by 7 bases, with 12 bases between. CDR1 SQVTM and CDR2 ANQGSEA come from the germline V gene. The CDR3 coding sequence is TGCAGCGTTGAATGGGACCCCGGGAACATTCAGTACTTC. Its translation: CSVEWDPGNIQYF.